Listed below are T cell receptor beta chains from one sample, sequenced in a study of T cell responses to AZD1222 COVID-19 vaccine. Method: immunoSEQ multiplex PCR; TCRdb's copy keeps in-frame clones and lacks some. The repertoire consists of 140,000 or so clones, with more than 85% occurring once and the leading ten covering approximately 4.3%. The sample consisted of peripheral blood, taken 28 days after the second AZD1222 dose. These receptors were collected from an adult who received the AZD1222 COVID-19 vaccine. Each CDR3 is given with its conserved first and last residue. A D gene is named only where the DNA matches it firmly.

CDR3 protein: CASSRDRQEAFF
J gene: TRBJ1-1
V gene: TRBV5-4
D gene: TRBD1

CDR3 protein: CATSRAGSRNTIYF
J gene: TRBJ1-3
V gene: TRBV15
D gene: -

CDR3 protein: CASSRGRLTGELFF
J gene: TRBJ2-2
V gene: TRBV9
D gene: -

CDR3 protein: CASKLISDRLAAYNEQFF
J gene: TRBJ2-1
V gene: TRBV28
D gene: TRBD2

CDR3 protein: CSVEGTAKNIQYF
J gene: TRBJ2-4
V gene: TRBV29-1
D gene: -

CDR3 protein: CASSLWGGQYEQFF
J gene: TRBJ2-1
V gene: TRBV11-3
D gene: TRBD2

CDR3 protein: CARAHRETGELFF
J gene: TRBJ2-2
V gene: TRBV2
D gene: -

CDR3 protein: CASSLGPWGPPPF
J gene: TRBJ1-2
V gene: TRBV12-3/TRBV12-4
D gene: -

CDR3 protein: CASRGRRFTLGEKLFF
J gene: TRBJ1-4
V gene: TRBV10-1
D gene: -

CDR3 protein: CASSLDPAGTDTQYF
J gene: TRBJ2-3
V gene: TRBV5-4
D gene: -

CDR3 protein: CASSLIGEGNTIYF
J gene: TRBJ1-3
V gene: TRBV27
D gene: -